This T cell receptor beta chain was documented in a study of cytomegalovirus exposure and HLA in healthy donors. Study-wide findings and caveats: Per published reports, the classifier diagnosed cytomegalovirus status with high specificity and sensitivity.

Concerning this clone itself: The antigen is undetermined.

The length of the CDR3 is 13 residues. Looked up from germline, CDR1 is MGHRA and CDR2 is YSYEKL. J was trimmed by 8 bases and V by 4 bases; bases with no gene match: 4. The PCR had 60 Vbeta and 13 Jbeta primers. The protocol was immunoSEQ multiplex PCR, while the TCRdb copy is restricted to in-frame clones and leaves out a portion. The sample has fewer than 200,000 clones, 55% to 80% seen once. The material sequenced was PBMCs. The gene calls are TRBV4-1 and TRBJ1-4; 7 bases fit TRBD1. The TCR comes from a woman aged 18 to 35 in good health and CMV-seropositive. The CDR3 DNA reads TGCGCCAGCAGCCCGGGACAGCAGGAAAAACTGTTTTTT. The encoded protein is CASSPGQQEKLFF.